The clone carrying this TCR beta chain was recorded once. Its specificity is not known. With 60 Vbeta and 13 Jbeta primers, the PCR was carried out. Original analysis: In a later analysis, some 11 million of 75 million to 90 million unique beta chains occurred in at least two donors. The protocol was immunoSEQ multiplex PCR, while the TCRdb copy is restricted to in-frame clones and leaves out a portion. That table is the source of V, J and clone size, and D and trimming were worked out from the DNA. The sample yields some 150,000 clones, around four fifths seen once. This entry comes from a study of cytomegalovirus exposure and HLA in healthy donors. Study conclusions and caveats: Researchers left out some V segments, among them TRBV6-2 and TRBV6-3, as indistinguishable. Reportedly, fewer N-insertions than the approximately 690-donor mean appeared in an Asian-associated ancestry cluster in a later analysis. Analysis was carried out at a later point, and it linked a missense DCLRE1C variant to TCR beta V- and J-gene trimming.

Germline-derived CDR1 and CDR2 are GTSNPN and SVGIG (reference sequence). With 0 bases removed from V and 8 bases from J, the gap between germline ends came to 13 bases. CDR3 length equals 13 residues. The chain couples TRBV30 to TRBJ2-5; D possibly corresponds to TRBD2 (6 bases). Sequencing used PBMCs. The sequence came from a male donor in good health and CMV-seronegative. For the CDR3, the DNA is TGTGCCTGGAGTGTACTTGTCGGGAGAACCCAGTACTTC. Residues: CAWSVLVGRTQYF.